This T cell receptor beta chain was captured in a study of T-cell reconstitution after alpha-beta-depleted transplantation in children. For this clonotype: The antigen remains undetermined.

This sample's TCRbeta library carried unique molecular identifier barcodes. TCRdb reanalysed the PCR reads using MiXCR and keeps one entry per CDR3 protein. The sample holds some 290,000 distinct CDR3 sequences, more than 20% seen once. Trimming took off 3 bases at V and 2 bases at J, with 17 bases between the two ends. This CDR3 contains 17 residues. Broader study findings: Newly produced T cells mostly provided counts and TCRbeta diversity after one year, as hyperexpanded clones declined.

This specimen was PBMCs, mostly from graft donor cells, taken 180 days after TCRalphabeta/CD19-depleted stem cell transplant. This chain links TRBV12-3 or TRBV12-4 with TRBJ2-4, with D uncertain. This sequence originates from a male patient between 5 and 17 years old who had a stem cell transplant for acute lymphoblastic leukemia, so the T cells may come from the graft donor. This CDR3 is CASSFDASRFTKNIQYF. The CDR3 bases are TGTGCCAGCAGTTTTGATGCTAGTCGATTTACCAAAAACATTCAGTACTTC.